These 22 T cell receptor beta chains came from one sample sequenced in a study of shared clonotypes between healthy human individuals. Sequencing used immunoSEQ multiplex PCR; TCRdb keeps in-frame clones, though not all of them. In the table there are approximately 980,000 clones, approximately 76% of which are singletons. Sequenced input: memory CD4+ T cells sorted from blood. Subset indicated: CD45RA-negative fraction. These receptors came from a man between 18 and 35 years old in good health.

The rearrangement joins TRBV19 to TRBJ1-1, with D unclear. Germline V CDR1 and CDR2: LNHDA, SQIVND (reference sequence). The CDR3 sequence is 13 residues long. V dropped 6 bases and J dropped 2 bases, with 10 bases sitting between them. CDR3 nucleotides: TGTGCCAGTAGCGAACAGAGAAACACTGAAGCTTTCTTT. It encodes CASSEQRNTEAFF.

This clone occurred once. The chain links TRBV7-2 to TRBJ2-3; the match to TRBD2 covers 8 bases. Germline CDR1 reads SGHTA; CDR2 reads FQGNSA. The CDR3 is 16 residues long. V lost 4 bases and J lost 4; bases outside the gene matches: 10. The CDR3 sequence: CASSSQGAGVADTQYF. Written as DNA, the CDR3 is TGTGCCAGCAGCTCCCAAGGAGCGGGAGTAGCAGATACGCAGTATTTT.

The chain recombines TRBV7-9 with TRBJ2-3, with 10 bases that match TRBD2. The CDR3 has 14 residues. V was pared by 5 bases and J by 6 bases, with 5 bases of the junction left unmatched. Per the germline V gene, CDR1 is SEHNR and CDR2 is FQNEAQ (reference sequence). In DNA, the CDR3 is TGTGCCAGCAGCCCAGGGACTAGCGCTGATACGCAGTATTTT. This sequence encodes CASSPGTSADTQYF. The variable domain in full, with the rest retrieved from reference TRBV7-9 and TRBJ2-3, is DTGVSQNPRHKITKRGQNVTFRCDPISEHNRLYWYRQTLGQGPEFLTYFQNEAQLEKSRLLSDRFSAERPKGSFSTLEIQRTEQGDSAMYLCASSPGTSADTQYFGPGTRLTVL.

The chain combines TRBV5-1 with TRBJ2-7, with D hard to call. The CDR3 spans 14 residues. Germline CDR1 is SGHRS and CDR2 is YFSETQ. Trimming took off 2 bases at V and 4 bases at J, with 13 bases between the two ends. The chain's CDR3 is CASSFWTEGYEQYF. CDR3 sequence (DNA): TGCGCCAGCAGCTTCTGGACGGAAGGTTACGAGCAGTACTTC.

Only a few counts were recorded for this clone. This sequence joins TRBV6-5 and TRBJ1-4, with D possibly being TRBD1 (5 bases). V lost 2 bases and J lost 2, with 6 bases in between. From germline, CDR1 is MNHEY and CDR2 SVGAGI. This CDR3 has 14 amino acids. CDR3 nucleotides: TGTGCCAGCAGTTACCGGGACACTAATGAAAAACTGTTTTTT. It translates to CASSYRDTNEKLFF.

This clone was counted a few times. The chain couples TRBV7-9 to TRBJ1-2; D ambiguous. The V and J ends lost 2 bases and 4 bases respectively, with 17 bases between them. The CDR3 runs to 16 residues. In germline, CDR1 is SEHNR, CDR2 FQNEAQ (reference sequence). The CDR3 here is CASSLLGAGGGYGYTF. DNA for the CDR3: TGTGCCAGCAGCTTACTGGGAGCAGGTGGAGGCTATGGCTACACCTTC.

V gene TRBV4-1 combines with J gene TRBJ2-2, with 8 bases matching TRBD1. The CDR3 is 15 residues long. Germline V lookup: CDR1 MGHRA, CDR2 YSYEKL. V was clipped by 6 bases and J by 3 bases; unmatched bases: 6. CDR3 nucleotide sequence: TGCGCCAGCAGACTCGGACAGGGAGACACCGGGGAGCTGTTTTTT. This gives the protein CASRLGQGDTGELFF.

The chain recombines TRBV25-1 with TRBJ2-3; 9 positions match TRBD1. CDR1 is MGHDK, CDR2 SYGVNS, per germline. Unmatched junction bases numbered 8, after V lost 2 bases and J lost 2 bases. The CDR3 totals 17 residues. CDR3 in amino acids: CASSEGTGRAITDTQYF. The DNA of the CDR3 is TGTGCCAGCAGTGAAGGGACAGGGAGGGCTATCACAGATACGCAGTATTTT.

V gene TRBV7-9 combines with J gene TRBJ1-1; D perhaps matches TRBD1 (6 bases). The germline gives CDR1 SEHNR, CDR2 FQNEAQ (reference sequence). CDR3 size: 15 residues. V dropped 6 bases and J dropped 0 bases, with 14 bases sitting between them. The CDR3 DNA sequence: TGTGCCAGCAGGTCGACAGGCTACATGAACACTGAAGCTTTCTTT. Its protein product is CASRSTGYMNTEAFF.

This chain joins TRBV21-1 and TRBJ1-1. TRBV21-1 is designated a pseudogene. This CDR3 has 16 residues. CDR3: CASSKGDPQSNTEAFF. In nucleotides, the CDR3 is TGTGCCAGCAGCAAAGGGGACCCACAGTCGAACACTGAAGCTTTCTTT.

The chain joins TRBV7-2 to TRBJ2-4; D not certain. Germline V gene data show CDR1 as SGHTA and CDR2 as FQGNSA. This CDR3 region has 15 residues. Between the trimmed V and J ends, which lost 1 base and 0 bases, there was a span of 7 bases. The CDR3 reads CASSLDTQAKNIQYF. Here the CDR3 DNA reads TGTGCCAGCAGCTTAGATACCCAAGCCAAAAACATTCAGTACTTC.

The chain recombines TRBV28 with TRBJ2-4; 7 bases match TRBD2. The germline V gene encodes CDR1 MDHEN and CDR2 SYDVKM. The ends lost 7 bases at V and 3 bases at J; junction bases unmatched: 12. The CDR3 has 16 residues. The CDR3 spells CASTRGGIPDKNIQYF. Here the CDR3 DNA reads TGTGCCAGCACCCGCGGGGGTATCCCCGACAAAAACATTCAGTACTTC.

The rearrangement links TRBV6-5 to TRBJ1-1; D unresolved. The CDR3 sequence is 14 residues long. V lost 6 bases and J lost 7, with 18 bases in between. Germline V lookup: CDR1 MNHEY, CDR2 SVGAGI. CDR3 region: CASSSRGVDGEAFF. The CDR3 DNA reads TGTGCCAGCAGCTCCCGGGGAGTGGACGGTGAAGCTTTCTTT.

This clone occurred a few times. This specimen includes other DNA sequences encoding the same CDR3. J is TRBJ1-1 and V is TRBV5-1; D not resolved. Germline CDR1 SGHRS, CDR2 YFSETQ. V lost 4 bases to trimming and J lost 0 bases, with 7 bases between them. The CDR3 covers 13 residues. The CDR3 sequence is CASSPGLNTEAFF. DNA for the CDR3: TGCGCCAGCAGCCCCGGACTGAACACTGAAGCTTTCTTT.

The genes are TRBV6-1 and TRBJ2-6; D might be TRBD2 (6 bases). Germline lookup yields CDR1 MNHNS and CDR2 SASEGT. The V end was cut by 4 bases, the J end by 4 bases, with 20 bases between. The CDR3 consists of 18 residues. The CDR3 region is CASSVRLVSSSGANVLTF. CDR3 nucleotide sequence: TGTGCCAGCAGTGTCCGACTAGTAAGCAGCTCCGGGGCCAACGTCCTGACTTTC.

The V and J genes are TRBV5-1 and TRBJ1-1, with a possible D match to TRBD1 (5 bases). Between the trimmed V and J ends, which lost 0 bases and 1 base, there was a span of 13 bases. The germline V gene encodes CDR1 SGHRS and CDR2 YFSETQ. The CDR3 sequence is 16 residues long. The CDR3 DNA reads as TGCGCCAGCAGCTTGGATGAGGGCAGGGCGAACACTGAAGCTTTCTTT. It encodes CASSLDEGRANTEAFF.

The rearrangement uses TRBV6-5 and TRBJ1-2, with D unclear. Germline lookup yields CDR1 MNHEY and CDR2 SVGAGI. CDR3 length: 16 residues. Trimming cost V 4 bases and J 1 base, with 16 bases left between them. DNA of the CDR3: TGTGCCAGCAGTTCCGTTAGGGCAGAGAGTAACTATGGCTACACCTTC. Translated: CASSSVRAESNYGYTF.

This clone was observed a single time. The chain joins TRBV18 to TRBJ2-1, with 9 nucleotides matching TRBD2. The CDR3 spans 15 residues. V was pared by 4 bases and J by 0 bases, with 1 base of the junction left unmatched. Germline V gene data show CDR1 as KGHSH and CDR2 as LQKENI. The CDR3 DNA reads TGTGCCAGCTCACTTAGCGGGAGCTCCTACAATGAGCAGTTCTTC. Protein: CASSLSGSSYNEQFF.

The rearrangement joins TRBV4-1 to TRBJ1-2, with D possibly being TRBD1 (5 bases). The V end lost 0 bases, the J end lost 7 bases, and 12 bases lay between the germline ends. The CDR3 is 14 amino acids. Germline V lookup: CDR1 MGHRA, CDR2 YSYEKL. This CDR3 is CASSQDTRAGGYTF. The DNA of the CDR3 is TGCGCCAGCAGCCAAGATACCAGGGCAGGTGGCTACACCTTC.

This clone has more than one count but fewer than ten. This rearrangement joins TRBV19 to TRBJ1-1, with 7 bases that match TRBD1. Germline values: CDR1 LNHDA, CDR2 SQIVND (reference sequence). With 5 bases clipped from V and 4 bases from J, the junction kept 13 bases outside the gene matches. This CDR3 comprises 16 residues. CDR3 residues: CASSVTGAGVSTEAFF. CDR3 bases: TGTGCCAGTAGTGTCACAGGGGCGGGGGTGAGCACTGAAGCTTTCTTT.

V usage is TRBV25-1 and J usage is TRBJ2-5; D is perhaps TRBD2 (6 bases). The CDR3 has 17 residues. Trimming took off 1 base at V and 5 bases at J, with 20 bases between the two ends. In germline, CDR1 is MGHDK, CDR2 SYGVNS. Here the CDR3 reads CASSESGGGTRRETQYF. The CDR3, as DNA: TGTGCCAGCAGTGAATCCGGGGGAGGAACGCGAAGGGAGACCCAGTACTTC. Filled out from reference TRBV25-1 and TRBJ2-5, the complete variable domain reads EADIYQTPRYLVIGTGKKITLECSQTMGHDKMYWYQQDPGMELHLIHYSYGVNSTEKGDLSSESTVSRIRTEHFPLTLESARPSHTSQYLCASSESGGGTRRETQYFGPGTRLLVL.

For the CDR3, the DNA is TGTGCCAGCCGCGGAGACGGGGTTACGGGCTACACCTTC. Amino acid sequence: CASRGDGVTGYTF. This chain connects TRBV7-9 to TRBJ1-2, with D hard to call. The CDR3 has 13 residues. V gave up 8 bases and J gave up 8 bases, with 18 bases separating them. CDR1 and CDR2 (germline): SEHNR, FQNEAQ (reference sequence).